The T cell receptor beta chain described here comes from a study of technical replicates of blood from a handful of donors. The protocol was immunoSEQ multiplex PCR, while the TCRdb copy is restricted to in-frame clones and leaves out a portion. Here the sample spans 65,000 to 85,000 clones, approximately 94% being singletons. The specimen sequenced was T cells isolated from PBMCs. The clonotype comes from a human donor in good health.

The CDR3 region has the DNA TGTGCCAGCAGCCGGGACTGGAACACTGAAGCTTTCTTT. The encoded protein is CASSRDWNTEAFF. The chain uses TRBV7-8 and TRBJ1-1; possible D gene TRBD1, 5 bases. CDR1 is SGHVS and CDR2 is FQNEAQ in the germline V gene. V was pared by 5 bases and J by 1 base, with 8 bases between. The length of the CDR3 is 13 residues.